Following are 14 T cell receptor beta chains from one sample sequenced in a study of Graves' ophthalmopathy and Graves' hyperthyroidism. CDR3 regions of TCR beta were amplified from RNA transcripts. Second-round multiplex PCR came after a first-round RT-PCR that employed HTBI primers. TCRdb re-analysed the multiplex PCR reads in MiXCR, keeping a single row per CDR3 protein. Here the sample spans around 1.1 million distinct CDR3 sequences, 35% to 40% being singletons. Sequencing used peripheral blood or thyroid tissue (not recorded which). The receptor set was obtained from an adult man with Graves' hyperthyroidism.

About this clonotype: A much bigger clone sits one base away, suggesting this may be a read error. This CDR3 fails to terminate in the conserved phenylalanine or tryptophan, so it likely reflects a read error. V and J are TRBV7-9 and TRBJ1-1; D unclear. This CDR3 contains 15 residues. Germline V gives CDR1 SEHNR, CDR2 FQNEAQ (reference sequence). The CDR3 DNA reads as TGCGCCAGCAGCTTGGCCACACAGCTGAACACTGAAGCTTTCGTT. This encodes CASSLATQLNTEAFV.

About this clonotype: This may be a read error, as it is one base from a much larger clone. This CDR3 is missing its conserved last phenylalanine or tryptophan, likely due to a read error. The chain employs TRBV7-9 and TRBJ1-2, with D unclear. V was pared by 2 bases and J by 3 bases, with 10 bases between. This CDR3 has 14 amino acids. Germline-derived CDR1 and CDR2 are SEHNR and FQNEAQ (reference sequence). The CDR3 spells CASSLKTEHYGYTS. CDR3 bases: TGTGCCAGCAGCTTAAAGACCGAACACTATGGCTACACCTCC.

This clonotype was seen ten or more times. V usage is TRBV7-9 and J usage is TRBJ1-4; D unresolved. The CDR3 contains 11 residues. Germline V gives CDR1 SEHNR, CDR2 FQNEAQ (reference sequence). V was trimmed by 9 bases and J by 8 bases, leaving 10 bases between them. The CDR3 DNA reads as TGTGCCAGTTCCCATGGCGAAAAACTGTTTTTT. This gives the protein CASSHGEKLFF.

This clonotype was picked up one time. The chain uses TRBV10-2 and TRBJ1-2, with 9 bases aligning to TRBD1. The CDR3 totals 15 residues. Trimming at V came to 2 bases and at J to 8 bases, leaving 9 bases not matched to a gene. Per germline, CDR1 WSHSY and CDR2 SAAADI. The CDR3 reads CASSEPDRGTGGYTF. In DNA form, the CDR3 reads TGCGCCAGCAGTGAGCCGGACAGGGGAACGGGCGGCTACACCTTC.

This chain connects TRBV15 to TRBJ1-5; maybe TRBD1 (5 bases). The V end lost 8 bases, the J end lost 0 bases, and 11 bases lay between the germline ends. The CDR3 length is 14 residues. Germline V gives CDR1 LNHNV, CDR2 YYDKDF (reference sequence). CDR3 amino acids: CATRGDSSNQPQHF. The CDR3, as DNA: TGTGCCACCCGAGGAGACAGTAGCAATCAGCCCCAGCATTTT.

In this sample, this clonotype turned up a few times. A much larger clone differs by one base, so this may be a read error. The rearrangement uses TRBV7-2 and TRBJ2-6, with 8 bases lining up with TRBD1. There are 18 residues in the CDR3. V dropped 8 bases and J dropped 0; count of bases not matched to a gene: 12. Germline V gives CDR1 SGHTA, CDR2 FQGNSA. In DNA form, the CDR3 reads TGTGCCAGCGGCCCTCGGACAGGGAGGCCCTCTGGGGCCAACGTCCTGACTTTC. Its protein product is CASGPRTGRPSGANVLTF.

This clonotype was detected ten times or more. This chain links TRBV7-2 with TRBJ1-1; TRBD1 aligns across 9 bases. The germline V gene has CDR1 SGHTA and CDR2 FQGNSA. Losses at the gene ends were 6 bases for V and 4 bases for J; bases not matched to a gene: 3. The CDR3 totals 13 residues. The CDR3 loop reads CASRKTGGTEAFF. The CDR3 DNA is TGTGCCAGCAGGAAGACAGGGGGCACTGAAGCTTTCTTT.

Worth noting for this clonotype: A much larger clonotype is one base distant, so this may be a read error. The V gene is TRBV7-8, the J gene TRBJ1-2, with 9 bases fitting TRBD1. The germline V gene has CDR1 SGHVS and CDR2 FQNEAQ. This CDR3 has 12 residues. The CDR3 protein is CASIYPGQGLFF. The CDR3 region has the DNA TGTGCCAGCATCTACCCGGGACAGGGTCTTTTTTTC.

The genes are TRBV30 and TRBJ1-2, with D tentatively TRBD1 (5 bases). The V end was cut by 1 base, the J end by 4 bases, with 16 bases between. The germline CDR1 and CDR2 sequences are GTSNPN and SVGIG (reference sequence). The CDR3 length is 15 residues. For the CDR3, the DNA is TGTGCCTGGAGTGCCGGTGGAGGGGAGGGCTATGGCTACACCTTC. It translates to CAWSAGGGEGYGYTF.

The chain links TRBV5-5 to TRBJ1-4, with D maybe TRBD1 (6 bases). Per the germline V gene, CDR1 is SGHKS and CDR2 is YYEKEE (reference sequence). V was cut by 2 bases and J by 2 bases, with 16 bases left in between. The CDR3 is 17 amino acids. CDR3 sequence reads: CASSFVGTQGTNEKLFF. In DNA, the CDR3 is TGTGCCAGCAGCTTCGTAGGGACCCAGGGGACTAATGAAAAACTGTTTTTT.

This clonotype was seen repeatedly, ten times or more. The chain recombines TRBV10-3 with TRBJ2-7, with 11 bases lining up with TRBD2. The V and J ends lost 2 bases and 3 bases, in that order; junction bases with no gene match: 3. The V gene's germline CDR1 is ENHRY and CDR2 SYGVKD. CDR3 length: 15 amino acids. CDR3 in DNA: TGTGCCATCAGTGAGACTAGCGGGGGTTTCTACGAGCAGTACTTC. This sequence encodes CAISETSGGFYEQYF.

This clonotype was seen only a few times. CDR3 sequence (DNA): TGTGCCAGCAGCTTAGCCCCCGGGAGGAGATACGAGCAGTACTTC. Protein: CASSLAPGRRYEQYF. The rearrangement uses TRBV9 and TRBJ2-7, with 7 bases matching TRBD2. The germline V gene has CDR1 SGDLS and CDR2 YYNGEE. The CDR3 length is 15 residues. V was pared by 4 bases and J by 4 bases, with 11 bases of the junction left unmatched. Drawing the rest from reference TRBV9 and TRBJ2-7, the complete variable domain is DSGVTQTPKHLITATGQRVTLRCSPRSGDLSVYWYQQSLDQGLQFLIQYYNGEERAKGNILERFSAQQFPDLHSELNLSSLELGDSALYFCASSLAPGRRYEQYFGPGTRLTVT.

The chain combines TRBV9 with TRBJ1-6; D is ambiguous. The CDR3 covers 15 residues. Trimming cost V 1 base and J 9 bases, with 14 bases left between them. Germline V gene sequence: CDR1 SGDLS, CDR2 YYNGEE. Here the CDR3 reads CASSVWPGKSSPLHF. Written as DNA, the CDR3 is TGTGCCAGCAGCGTATGGCCGGGGAAGAGTTCACCCCTCCACTTT. Together with reference TRBV9 and TRBJ1-6, the CDR3 gives the full variable domain: DSGVTQTPKHLITATGQRVTLRCSPRSGDLSVYWYQQSLDQGLQFLIQYYNGEERAKGNILERFSAQQFPDLHSELNLSSLELGDSALYFCASSVWPGKSSPLHFGNGTRLTVT.

This clonotype was recorded once. The rearrangement joins TRBV20-1 to TRBJ2-5, with D perhaps matching TRBD1 or TRBD2 (6 bases each). V lost 3 bases, J lost 9 bases, and 17 bases lay in between. The CDR3 covers 13 residues. Germline V gene lookup returns CDR1 DFQATT and CDR2 SNEGSKA (reference sequence). The CDR3 sequence is CSASGGVGQPQYF. The CDR3, as DNA: TGCAGTGCTAGCGGCGGGGTCGGACAGCCCCAGTACTTC.